These 26 T cell receptor beta chains were sequenced from one sample in a study of blood T cell repertoires in COVID-19. Produced via immunoSEQ multiplex PCR; TCRdb's table is partial and in-frame only. Of about 330,000 clones detected, about 82% appear once; the ten largest clones hold around 7.2%. Sequenced sample: peripheral blood. The source is a human donor in a cohort sampled during active COVID-19.

This chain links TRBV6-1 with TRBJ1-2; a possible D gene is TRBD1 (5 bases). V was shortened by 3 bases and J by 6 bases, with 11 bases between the two germline ends. CDR1 is MNHNS, CDR2 SASEGT, per germline. This CDR3 is built from 13 residues. The CDR3 region has the DNA TGTGCCAGCAGTGACAGGGAAAGAGATGGCTACACCTTC. It encodes CASSDRERDGYTF.

CDR3 coding DNA: TGTGCCAGCACCCTTAACAGGGGAATGAACACTGAAGCTTTCTTT. This encodes CASTLNRGMNTEAFF. The chain combines TRBV6-5 with TRBJ1-1, with 7 bases that match TRBD1. The trim removed 7 bases at V and 0 bases at J, leaving 8 bases unmatched. There are 15 residues in the CDR3. Germline V lookup: CDR1 MNHEY, CDR2 SVGAGI.

J is TRBJ1-2 and V is TRBV19; D is uncertain. Germline V gene lookup returns CDR1 LNHDA and CDR2 SQIVND (reference sequence). The ends were cut back, 6 bases at V and 1 base at J, with 9 bases in the middle. The CDR3 consists of 13 residues. In DNA, the CDR3 is TGTGCCAGTAGGCTCCGCGATAACTATGGCTACACCTTC. It codes for CASRLRDNYGYTF.

The V gene is TRBV5-1, the J gene TRBJ2-3, with TRBD2 as a possible D gene (6 bases). This CDR3 has 15 residues. Trimming left V 1 base short and J 0 bases short, with 9 bases between. Germline CDR1 is SGHRS and CDR2 is YFSETQ. The CDR3 loop is CASSLMGTSTDTQYF. As DNA, the CDR3 is TGCGCCAGCAGCTTGATGGGGACTAGCACAGATACGCAGTATTTT.

V and J are TRBV27 and TRBJ1-6, with 10 bases fitting TRBD1. The CDR3 spans 14 residues. The trim removed 8 bases at V and 6 bases at J, leaving 4 bases unmatched. CDR1 is MNHEY, CDR2 SMNVEV, per germline (reference sequence). The CDR3 loop reads CASGWDRGNSPLHF. The CDR3, as DNA: TGTGCCAGCGGCTGGGACAGGGGTAATTCACCCCTCCACTTT.

J is TRBJ2-2 and V is TRBV10-3; D may be TRBD2 (5 bases). V shed 0 bases and J shed 6 bases, with 11 bases lying between them. This CDR3 has 15 amino acids. Germline lookup yields CDR1 ENHRY and CDR2 SYGVKD. CDR3 DNA sequence: TGTGCCATCAGTGAGTCCGGACTGGTGCCCGGGGAGCTGTTTTTT. Amino acid sequence: CAISESGLVPGELFF.

This rearrangement joins TRBV6-5 to TRBJ2-3, with a tentative D call TRBD2 (6 bases). This CDR3 is built from 14 residues. Trimming took 7 bases from V and 2 from J, leaving 13 bases between them. Germline CDR1 and CDR2: MNHEY and SVGAGI. This chain's CDR3 is CASTRDWSTDTQYF. In DNA, the CDR3 is TGTGCCAGCACTAGGGACTGGTCCACAGATACGCAGTATTTT.

The chain is built from TRBV6-5 and TRBJ1-5; D uncertain. This CDR3 comprises 13 residues. With 4 bases removed from V and 6 bases from J, the gap between germline ends came to 10 bases. Looked up from germline, CDR1 is MNHEY and CDR2 is SVGAGI. The CDR3 here is CASSSGYFQPQHF. For the CDR3, the DNA is TGTGCCAGCAGTTCGGGATACTTTCAGCCCCAGCATTTT.

This clone was counted only a few times. The J gene is TRBJ2-1, the V gene TRBV11-3, with D possibly matching TRBD1 (5 bases). Looked up from germline, CDR1 is SGHNT and CDR2 is YENEEA. The CDR3 runs to 13 residues. V was pared by 5 bases and J by 4 bases, with 9 bases between. CDR3 in amino acids: CASSTTGYNEQFF. The CDR3 bases are TGTGCCAGCAGCACAACAGGTTACAATGAGCAGTTCTTC.

The chain has TRBV7-2 and TRBJ1-2, with 12 positions matching TRBD1. Looked up from germline, CDR1 is SGHTA and CDR2 is FQGNSA. With 5 bases clipped from V and 4 bases from J, the junction kept 5 bases outside the gene matches. The CDR3 spans 15 residues. The CDR3 is CASSTGTGGGYGYTF. For the CDR3, the DNA is TGTGCCAGCAGCACCGGGACAGGGGGCGGCTATGGCTACACCTTC.

The rearrangement links TRBV6-5 to TRBJ1-6; 9 nucleotides line up with TRBD1. Germline V CDR1 and CDR2: MNHEY, SVGAGI. CDR3 length equals 15 residues. Trimming cost V 0 bases and J 9 bases; bases outside gene matches: 3. The CDR3 nucleotides are TGTGCCAGCAGTTACTCGGACAGGGGTACTTCACCCCTCCACTTT. Its protein product is CASSYSDRGTSPLHF.

This chain joins TRBV27 and TRBJ1-6, with D unclear. Germline V gene lookup returns CDR1 MNHEY and CDR2 SMNVEV (reference sequence). Trimming removed 8 bases from V and 6 bases from J, with 8 bases in between. This CDR3 comprises 12 residues. Here the CDR3 reads CASGAGNSPLHF. For the CDR3, the DNA is TGTGCCAGCGGCGCGGGTAATTCACCCCTCCACTTT.

The chain carries TRBV10-3 and TRBJ2-7; D not resolved. This CDR3 has 14 residues. V dropped 3 bases and J dropped 0 bases, with 9 bases sitting between them. Germline assignment: CDR1 ENHRY and CDR2 SYGVKD. This CDR3 reads CAISEIQDSYEQYF. In DNA, the CDR3 is TGTGCCATCAGTGAAATTCAGGACTCCTACGAGCAGTACTTC.

V and J are TRBV11-3 and TRBJ2-2; a possible D gene is TRBD1 (5 bases). CDR3 length equals 15 residues. The V and J ends lost 6 bases and 0 bases respectively, with 11 bases between them. Germline V gene data show CDR1 as SGHNT and CDR2 as YENEEA. The CDR3 DNA reads TGTGCCAGCAGATTGGAAGGGGCGAACACCGGGGAGCTGTTTTTT. Protein product: CASRLEGANTGELFF.

This chain joins TRBV9 and TRBJ2-2; 14 bases are shared with TRBD2. This CDR3 is 16 amino acids long. J was trimmed by 8 bases and V by 4 bases; bases with no gene match: 7. Germline assignment: CDR1 SGDLS and CDR2 YYNGEE. CDR3 nucleotide sequence: TGTGCCAGCAGCCCGTCGGGGACTAGCGGGGGAGGGGAGCTGTTTTTT. Translated, it gives CASSPSGTSGGGELFF.

J is TRBJ2-1 and V is TRBV5-1, with TRBD1 matching over 9 bases. J was trimmed by 6 bases and V by 3 bases; bases with no gene match: 13. The CDR3 spans 17 residues. Germline CDR1 SGHRS, CDR2 YFSETQ. In DNA form, the CDR3 reads TGCGCCAGCAGCTCCCCTCCGGGACAGGGTCCCCCCAATGAGCAGTTCTTC. Its translation: CASSSPPGQGPPNEQFF.

J is TRBJ1-1 and V is TRBV11-2; 8 bases align to TRBD1. The V gene's germline CDR1 is SGHAT and CDR2 FQNNGV. The CDR3 has 13 amino acids. V shed 4 bases, J shed 5 bases, and the junction held 3 bases outside the gene matches. The CDR3 protein is CASSSDRGTEAFF. Written as DNA, the CDR3 is TGTGCCAGCAGCTCCGACAGGGGTACTGAAGCTTTCTTT.

The chain uses TRBV20-1 and TRBJ1-2, with D unclear. The CDR3 covers 10 residues. Germline assignment: CDR1 DFQATT and CDR2 SNEGSKA (reference sequence). V lost 4 bases, J lost 5 bases, and 5 bases lay in between. The CDR3 DNA is TGCAGTGCTAATCCATATGGCTACACCTTC. This translates into CSANPYGYTF.

The gene calls are TRBV13 and TRBJ1-6; no firm D call. Germline V CDR1 and CDR2: PRHDT, FYEKMQ (reference sequence). V lost 5 bases and J lost 7, with 12 bases in between. The CDR3 sequence is 14 residues long. The CDR3 here is CASSLRSQNSPLHF. The CDR3, as DNA: TGTGCCAGCAGCCTCCGATCCCAGAATTCACCCCTCCACTTT.

The rearrangement uses TRBV5-4 and TRBJ1-1; possibly TRBD1 for D (5 bases). This CDR3 spans 13 amino acids. The germline gives CDR1 SGHNT, CDR2 YYREEE (reference sequence). Trimming removed 0 bases from V and 3 bases from J, with 6 bases in between. CDR3 in DNA: TGTGCCAGCAGCTTGGGGGGGGACACTGAAGCTTTCTTT. Its translation: CASSLGGDTEAFF.

A note on this clone: This probably arose from a read error, given a far larger clone one base away. V and J are TRBV12-3 or TRBV12-4 and TRBJ2-7; a weak D match, TRBD1 (5 bases). Trimming pared 5 bases from V and 4 bases from J, leaving 6 bases between. This CDR3 region has 11 residues. In DNA, the CDR3 is TGTGCCAGCAGTCCAGGGTACGAGCAGTACTTC. As protein: CASSPGYEQYF.

The V call is TRBV12-5, the J call TRBJ2-3; weak D call: TRBD1 (6 bases). The germline V gene encodes CDR1 LGHNT and CDR2 FRNRAP. The CDR3 runs to 13 residues. The V end was cut by 5 bases, the J end by 3 bases, with 9 bases between. For the CDR3, the DNA is TGTGCTAGTGGTAGCAGGGGAACAGATACGCAGTATTTT. Protein sequence: CASGSRGTDTQYF.

The chain combines TRBV30 with TRBJ1-6; D might be TRBD1 (6 bases). This CDR3 comprises 16 residues. Germline V gives CDR1 GTSNPN, CDR2 SVGIG (reference sequence). Trimming shortened V by 1 base and J by 8 bases, and 18 bases separated the two germline ends. CDR3 DNA: TGTGCCTGGAGTGATCCCCGGACAGCGCCGCATTCACCCCTCCACTTT. As protein: CAWSDPRTAPHSPLHF.

The chain couples TRBV27 to TRBJ2-7; TRBD1 matches 8 bases. J lost 5 bases, V lost 5 bases, and 8 bases had no gene match. Per the germline V gene, CDR1 is MNHEY and CDR2 is SMNVEV (reference sequence). The CDR3 has 14 residues. This chain's CDR3 is CASSPRTGIHEQYF. CDR3 in DNA: TGTGCCAGCAGTCCCCGGACAGGGATCCACGAGCAGTACTTC.

This rearrangement joins TRBV18 to TRBJ1-3, with D hard to call. The CDR3 loop spans 18 amino acids. The V and J ends lost 2 bases and 1 base respectively, with 18 bases between them. CDR1 and CDR2 (germline): KGHSH, LQKENI. The CDR3 DNA follows: TGTGCCAGCTCACCATCAGAGCTCAGCAGGATTTCTGGAAACACCATATATTTT. Translated: CASSPSELSRISGNTIYF.

V is TRBV6-6 and J is TRBJ2-3; maybe TRBD2 (6 bases). The CDR3 runs to 13 residues. CDR1 and CDR2 from the germline V gene are MNHNY and SVGAGI (reference sequence). V was pared by 9 bases and J by 2 bases, with 12 bases between. CDR3 loop: CASNRDSTDTQYF. CDR3 sequence (DNA): TGTGCCAGTAATCGGGACTCCACAGATACGCAGTATTTT.